This T cell receptor (beta chain) was sequenced in a study of blood T cell repertoires in COVID-19. In germline, CDR1 is MNHEY, CDR2 SMNVEV (reference sequence). The CDR3 has 14 amino acids. J gave up 3 bases and V 7 bases, and 8 bases lay outside the gene matches. A note on this clone: This same CDR3 is encoded by further DNA sequences in the sample.

Only in-frame clones appear in the TCRdb table, and some are missing; sequencing was by immunoSEQ multiplex PCR. Of approximately 75,000 clones listed, approximately 90% are singletons. The source is a man aged 55 to 70 with acute or convalescent COVID-19. V gene TRBV27 combines with J gene TRBJ1-2; TRBD1 aligns across 7 bases. Sequenced sample: peripheral blood. CDR3 sequence: CASTHRGKDYGYTF. The CDR3 bases are TGTGCCAGCACTCACAGGGGCAAGGACTATGGCTACACCTTC.